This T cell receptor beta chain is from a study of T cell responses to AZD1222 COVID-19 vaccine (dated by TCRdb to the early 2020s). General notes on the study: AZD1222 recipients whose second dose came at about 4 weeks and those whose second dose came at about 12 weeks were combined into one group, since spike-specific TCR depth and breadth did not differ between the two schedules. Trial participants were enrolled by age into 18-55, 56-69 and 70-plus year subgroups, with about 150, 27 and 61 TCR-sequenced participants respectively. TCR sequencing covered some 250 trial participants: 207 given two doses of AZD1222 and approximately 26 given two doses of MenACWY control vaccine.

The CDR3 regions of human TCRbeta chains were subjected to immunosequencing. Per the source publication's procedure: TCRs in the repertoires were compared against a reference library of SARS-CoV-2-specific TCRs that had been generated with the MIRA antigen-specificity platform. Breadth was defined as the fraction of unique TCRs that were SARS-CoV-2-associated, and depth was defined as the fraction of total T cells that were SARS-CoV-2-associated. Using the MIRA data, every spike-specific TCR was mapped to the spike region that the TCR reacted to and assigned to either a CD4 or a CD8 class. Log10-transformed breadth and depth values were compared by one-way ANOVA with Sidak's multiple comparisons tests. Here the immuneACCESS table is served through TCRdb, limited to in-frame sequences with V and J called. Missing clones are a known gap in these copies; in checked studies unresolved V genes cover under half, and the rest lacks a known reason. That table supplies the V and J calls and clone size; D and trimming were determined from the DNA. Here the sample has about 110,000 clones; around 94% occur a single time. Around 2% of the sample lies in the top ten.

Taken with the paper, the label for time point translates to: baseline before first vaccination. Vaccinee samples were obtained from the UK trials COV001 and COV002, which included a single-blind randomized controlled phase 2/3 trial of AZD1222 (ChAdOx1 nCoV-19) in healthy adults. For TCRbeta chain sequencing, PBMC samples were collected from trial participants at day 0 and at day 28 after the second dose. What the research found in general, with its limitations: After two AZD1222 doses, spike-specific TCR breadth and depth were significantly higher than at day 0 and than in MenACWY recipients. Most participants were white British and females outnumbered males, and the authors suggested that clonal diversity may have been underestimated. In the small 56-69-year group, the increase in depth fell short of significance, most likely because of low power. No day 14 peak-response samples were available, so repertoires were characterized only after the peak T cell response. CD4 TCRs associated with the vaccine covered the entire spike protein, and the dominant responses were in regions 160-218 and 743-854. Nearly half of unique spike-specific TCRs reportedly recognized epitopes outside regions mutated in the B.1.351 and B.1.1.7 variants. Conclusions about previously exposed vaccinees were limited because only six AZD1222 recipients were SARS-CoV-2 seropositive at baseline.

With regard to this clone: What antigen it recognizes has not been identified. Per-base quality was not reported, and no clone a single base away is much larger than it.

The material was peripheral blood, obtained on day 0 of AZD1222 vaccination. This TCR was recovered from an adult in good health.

The CDR3 amino acid sequence is: CASSSSWSLRPTYGYTF. The nucleotides are TGTGCCAGTAGTAGTAGTTGGAGCCTACGGCCCACCTATGGCTACACCTTC. The V and J genes are TRBV19 and TRBJ1-2; no D segment can be confidently identified. Sequences LNHDA (CDR1) and SQIVND (CDR2) are obtained from the germline V gene (reference sequence). The CDR3 contains 17 residues, cysteine and phenylalanine counted. Just the 51-base CDR3 DNA is kept, in frame starting at base 1. Trimming takes 4 bases from V and 4 bases from J, and the germline ends sit 22 bases apart.